This T cell receptor (beta chain) is drawn from a study of blood T cell repertoires in COVID-19. CDR3 length: 14 residues. Germline lookup yields CDR1 SGHTA and CDR2 FQGNSA. Between the trimmed V and J ends, which lost 2 bases and 6 bases, there was a span of 12 bases. TCRdb keeps only in-frame clones here, not all; method: immunoSEQ multiplex PCR. The data show 160,000 or so clones, with 78% seen just once and roughly 14% held by the top ten. The chain couples TRBV7-2 to TRBJ2-3; maybe TRBD1 (6 bases). The source is a woman aged 80 or over with acute or convalescent COVID-19. The specimen was peripheral blood. The CDR3 bases are TGTGCCAGCAGCTTAAGGTCGAGGGGGGATACGCAGTATTTT. Its translation: CASSLRSRGDTQYF.